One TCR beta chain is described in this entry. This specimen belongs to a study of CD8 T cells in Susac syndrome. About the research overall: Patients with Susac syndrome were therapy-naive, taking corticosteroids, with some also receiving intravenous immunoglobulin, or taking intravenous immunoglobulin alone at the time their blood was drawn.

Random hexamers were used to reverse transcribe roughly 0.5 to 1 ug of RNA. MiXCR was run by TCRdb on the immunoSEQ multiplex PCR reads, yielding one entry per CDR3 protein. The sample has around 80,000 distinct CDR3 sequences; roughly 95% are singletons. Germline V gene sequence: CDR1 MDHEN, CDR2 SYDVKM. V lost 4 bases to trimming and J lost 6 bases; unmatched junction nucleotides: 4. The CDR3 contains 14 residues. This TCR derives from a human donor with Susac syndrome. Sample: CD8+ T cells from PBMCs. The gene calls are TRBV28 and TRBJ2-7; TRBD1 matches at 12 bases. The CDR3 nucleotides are TGTGCCAGCAGTTCCCGGGACAGGGGGCCCGAGCAGTACTTC. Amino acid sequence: CASSSRDRGPEQYF.